Following are 30 T cell receptor beta chains from one sample sequenced in a study of T cells in tuberculosis. Repertoires were generated with immunoSEQ multiplex PCR, while TCRdb's copy carries only in-frame clones and drops some. Of 30,000 to 35,000 clones listed, 80% to 95% were seen once; the top ten hold over 9.5%. This sample's time point: new active TB diagnosis, blood taken before or within 7 days of starting treatment. The specimen comprised PBMCs, sampled at tuberculosis diagnosis. The receptors derive from an adult with tuberculosis.

The rearrangement links TRBV19 to TRBJ1-1, with 8 bases lining up with TRBD1. This CDR3 spans 15 amino acids. The J segment lost 2 bases and the V segment lost 3 bases, leaving 5 bases of the junction unmatched. Germline V gene lookup returns CDR1 LNHDA and CDR2 SQIVND (reference sequence). The CDR3 bases are TGTGCCAGTAGTATGTTGGCAGGGGGCAACACTGAAGCTTTCTTT. It codes for CASSMLAGGNTEAFF.

V usage is TRBV5-4 and J usage is TRBJ2-3; 10 bases map to TRBD1. V trimming: 3 bases; J trimming: 0 bases; junction bases outside the gene matches: 10. CDR3 length equals 18 residues. CDR1 is SGHNT and CDR2 is YYREEE in the germline V gene (reference sequence). The CDR3 reads CASSSRDRGLISTDTQYF. CDR3 bases: TGTGCCAGCAGCTCCCGGGACAGGGGCCTCATTAGCACAGATACGCAGTATTTT. The whole variable domain, remainder taken from reference TRBV5-4 and TRBJ2-3, is ETGVTQSPTHLIKTRGQQVTLRCSSQSGHNTVSWYQQALGQGPQFIFQYYREEENGRGNFPPRFSGLQFPNYSSELNVNALELDDSALYLCASSSRDRGLISTDTQYFGPGTRLTVL.

The CDR3 nucleotides are TGTGCCAGCAGCCCCACTAGCGGGAGAGACAATGAGCAGTTCTTC. Translating gives CASSPTSGRDNEQFF. The chain combines TRBV27 with TRBJ2-1; 11 bases match TRBD2. CDR3 size: 15 residues. Germline trimming cut 6 bases from V and 5 bases from J; bases unmatched to any gene: 6. CDR1 and CDR2 (germline): MNHEY, SMNVEV (reference sequence).

CDR3 nucleotide sequence: TGTGCCAGCAGCTTGGAGGCGACAGAAAACTACGAGCAGTACTTC. Translating gives CASSLEATENYEQYF. The chain couples TRBV5-6 to TRBJ2-7; weak D call: TRBD1 (5 bases). Trimming removed 0 bases from V and 3 bases from J, with 13 bases in between. The CDR3 length is 15 residues. Germline CDR1 is SGHDT and CDR2 is YYEEEE.

The chain recombines TRBV5-1 with TRBJ2-1; 8 nucleotides align to TRBD2. The length of the CDR3 is 15 residues. CDR1 is SGHRS and CDR2 is YFSETQ in the germline V gene. The V and J ends lost 1 base and 4 bases, in that order; junction bases with no gene match: 4. The CDR3 reads CASSLTSGVYNEQFF. The CDR3 nucleotides are TGCGCCAGCAGCTTGACTAGCGGAGTTTACAATGAGCAGTTCTTC.

The rearrangement links TRBV29-1 to TRBJ2-1; D might be TRBD2 (5 bases). Trimming took 4 bases from V and 8 from J, leaving 18 bases between them. Per the germline V gene, CDR1 is SQVTM and CDR2 is ANQGSEA. The CDR3 is made up of 14 amino acids. The CDR3 coding sequence is TGCAGCGTTGTGGTGGCGGGCTCCGGGTATGAGCAGTTCTTC. It encodes CSVVVAGSGYEQFF.

The genes are TRBV30 and TRBJ2-4, with 12 nucleotides matching TRBD2. CDR3 length: 11 residues. From germline, CDR1 is GTSNPN and CDR2 SVGIG (reference sequence). Trimming cost V 3 bases and J 15 bases; bases outside gene matches: 3. The CDR3 nucleotides are TGTGCCTGGAGGACTAGCGGGGGCTGGTACTTC. Its protein is CAWRTSGGWYF.

The V call is TRBV30, the J call TRBJ1-1; D gene ambiguous. V was clipped by 0 bases and J by 3 bases, with 8 bases between them. CDR1 is GTSNPN and CDR2 is SVGIG in the germline V gene (reference sequence). The CDR3 has 13 amino acids. The CDR3 sequence: CAWSVLRYTEAFF. In DNA form, the CDR3 reads TGTGCCTGGAGTGTCCTACGGTACACTGAAGCTTTCTTT. Full variable domain (missing parts from reference TRBV30 and TRBJ1-1): SQTIHQWPATLVQPVGSPLSLECTVEGTSNPNLYWYRQAAGRGLQLLFYSVGIGQISSEVPQNLSASRPQDRQFILSSKKLLLSDSGFYLCAWSVLRYTEAFFGQGTRLTVV.

The count of this clone is one. V and J are TRBV7-9 and TRBJ1-2, with TRBD1 matching over 9 bases. CDR1 and CDR2 (germline): SEHNR, FQNEAQ (reference sequence). The CDR3 contains 16 residues. The J segment lost 4 bases and the V segment lost 4 bases, leaving 10 bases of the junction unmatched. CDR3 sequence reads: CASSSTMGQGLYGYTF. The DNA of the CDR3 is TGTGCCAGCAGCTCAACAATGGGACAGGGACTCTATGGCTACACCTTC.

This rearrangement joins TRBV6-5 to TRBJ1-1; 7 nucleotides match TRBD1. CDR3 length: 15 residues. Germline CDR1 MNHEY, CDR2 SVGAGI. J was trimmed by 3 bases and V by 5 bases; bases with no gene match: 9. In DNA form, the CDR3 reads TGTGCCAGCAGTGGAGACAGGGCTTGGCACACTGAAGCTTTCTTT. Protein sequence: CASSGDRAWHTEAFF.

This clone was picked up one time. This chain connects TRBV6-5 to TRBJ2-2; 8 bases are shared with TRBD1. The trim removed 8 bases at V and 6 bases at J, leaving 8 bases unmatched. Per germline, CDR1 MNHEY and CDR2 SVGAGI. The CDR3 extends over 14 amino acids. The CDR3 region has the DNA TGTGCCAGCCGTCCCCAGGGGGCGTCCGGGGAGCTGTTTTTT. It codes for CASRPQGASGELFF.

The CDR3 loop reads CASSSRTRETQYF. DNA for the CDR3: TGCGCCAGCAGCAGCCGGACTAGAGAGACCCAGTACTTC. The V and J genes are TRBV5-1 and TRBJ2-5, with TRBD2 matching over 7 bases. CDR1 and CDR2 (germline): SGHRS, YFSETQ. The CDR3 length is 13 residues. V was pared by 4 bases and J by 4 bases, with 4 bases of the junction left unmatched.

The genes are TRBV11-2 and TRBJ2-2; tentative D call: TRBD1 (6 bases). CDR3 length equals 14 residues. Deletions cut 7 bases from V and 7 bases from J, with 16 bases between. The germline V gene has CDR1 SGHAT and CDR2 FQNNGV. The CDR3 DNA reads as TGTGCCAGCACAATGAACAGGGCGGGCGGGGAGCTGTTTTTT. It yields the protein CASTMNRAGGELFF.

The gene calls are TRBV5-1 and TRBJ2-1; TRBD2 is a possible D gene (5 bases). Per germline, CDR1 SGHRS and CDR2 YFSETQ. Deletions cut 2 bases from V and 4 bases from J, with 10 bases between. CDR3 length equals 14 residues. CDR3 region: CASSLRTAYNEQFF. CDR3 DNA sequence: TGCGCCAGCAGCTTAAGGACTGCATACAATGAGCAGTTCTTC.

The chain employs TRBV9 and TRBJ2-7, with 9 bases identical to TRBD1. CDR3 size: 15 residues. CDR1 SGDLS and CDR2 YYNGEE come from the germline V gene. The J segment lost 6 bases and the V segment lost 3 bases, leaving 10 bases of the junction unmatched. DNA of the CDR3: TGTGCCAGCAGCGCTGAGGGACAGGGATCGGGCGAGCAGTACTTC. Encoded protein: CASSAEGQGSGEQYF.

The chain is built from TRBV4-1 and TRBJ2-3, with D possibly TRBD2 on 5 matching bases. The CDR3 extends over 14 amino acids. CDR1 is MGHRA, CDR2 YSYEKL, per germline. Trimming shortened V by 4 bases and J by 6 bases, and 14 bases separated the two germline ends. DNA of the CDR3: TGCGCCAGCAGCCGGACTCATCCAAGGGATACGCAGTATTTT. The encoded protein is CASSRTHPRDTQYF.

This sequence joins TRBV18 and TRBJ1-1; 8 nucleotides agree with TRBD1. Germline assignment: CDR1 KGHSH and CDR2 LQKENI. Trimming at V came to 5 bases and at J to 5 bases, leaving 4 bases not matched to a gene. This CDR3 comprises 13 residues. CDR3 coding DNA: TGTGCCAGCTCAACCGACAGGGGAACTGAAGCTTTCTTT. Its protein is CASSTDRGTEAFF.

The chain's CDR3 is CASSEVWASGALSYEQYF. As DNA, the CDR3 is TGTGCCAGCAGTGAAGTTTGGGCTAGCGGGGCGTTATCCTACGAGCAGTACTTC. The V call is TRBV6-1, the J call TRBJ2-7; 9 bases are a match to TRBD2. The J segment lost 1 base and the V segment lost 1 base, leaving 11 bases of the junction unmatched. CDR1 is MNHNS and CDR2 is SASEGT in the germline V gene. The CDR3 contains 18 residues.

The chain links TRBV9 to TRBJ2-5; 8 nucleotides align to TRBD2. With 0 bases clipped from V and 5 bases from J, the junction kept 6 bases outside the gene matches. This CDR3 region has 15 residues. Germline values: CDR1 SGDLS, CDR2 YYNGEE. The CDR3 protein is CASSVETGGQETQYF. CDR3 nucleotides: TGTGCCAGCAGCGTAGAAACGGGGGGGCAGGAGACCCAGTACTTC.

The chain carries TRBV27 and TRBJ1-2; tentative D call: TRBD1 (6 bases). V was trimmed by 5 bases and J by 6 bases, leaving 19 bases between them. The CDR3 covers 15 residues. Germline values: CDR1 MNHEY, CDR2 SMNVEV (reference sequence). The CDR3 loop reads CASSIYRESLDGYTF. In DNA, the CDR3 is TGTGCCAGCAGTATATACAGGGAGTCATTAGATGGCTACACCTTC.

The gene calls are TRBV19 and TRBJ1-1; D call uncertain. CDR1 is LNHDA and CDR2 is SQIVND in the germline V gene (reference sequence). The CDR3 runs to 15 residues. Trimming removed 3 bases at V and 1 base at J, with 12 bases between. The CDR3 DNA reads as TGTGCCAGTAGTATTTCCCAGGCGACGAACACTGAAGCTTTCTTT. Its translation is CASSISQATNTEAFF.

The rearrangement uses TRBV6-1 and TRBJ1-2; D call uncertain. This CDR3 spans 16 amino acids. The germline gives CDR1 MNHNS, CDR2 SASEGT. V lost 2 bases and J lost 4, with 17 bases in between. CDR3 coding DNA: TGTGCCAGCAGTGAATTTGAGGCAGGTGGGAGCTATGGCTACACCTTC. The encoded protein is CASSEFEAGGSYGYTF.

This clone was observed a single time. The gene calls are TRBV5-1 and TRBJ2-2, with 8 positions matching TRBD2. With 5 bases clipped from V and 6 bases from J, the junction kept 9 bases outside the gene matches. Germline lookup yields CDR1 SGHRS and CDR2 YFSETQ. This CDR3 comprises 15 residues. CDR3 loop: CASRRAGADAGELFF. Written as DNA, the CDR3 is TGCGCCAGCAGAAGAGCGGGAGCCGATGCCGGGGAGCTGTTTTTT.

The chain links TRBV5-1 to TRBJ2-1; 8 bases agree with TRBD2. The CDR3 length is 15 residues. V gave up 0 bases and J gave up 9 bases; unmatched junction bases: 8. The germline gives CDR1 SGHRS, CDR2 YFSETQ. CDR3 coding DNA: TGCGCCAGCAGCTTGGCGCAGCGGGGGACGGGTGAGCAGTTCTTC. Residues: CASSLAQRGTGEQFF.

This rearrangement joins TRBV23-1 to TRBJ2-7, with 7 bases that match TRBD1. TRBV23-1 is an ORF, with its function uncertain. This CDR3 comprises 16 residues. V shed 4 bases, J shed 0 bases, and the junction held 9 bases outside the gene matches. For the CDR3, the DNA is TGCGCCAGCAGTCGTTGGGGGACAGAGAGCTCCTACGAGCAGTACTTC. Amino acid sequence: CASSRWGTESSYEQYF.

The chain joins TRBV29-1 to TRBJ1-1; 8 bases align to TRBD1. CDR3 length: 13 amino acids. Looked up from germline, CDR1 is SQVTM and CDR2 is ANQGSEA. J was trimmed by 4 bases and V by 6 bases; bases with no gene match: 7. CDR3 DNA: TGCAGCGTCGATACAGGGGGAGGCACTGAAGCTTTCTTT. Encoded protein: CSVDTGGGTEAFF.

CDR3 nucleotides: TGCAGTGCTAGAGACAGACAGGGCTACACCTTC. Translation: CSARDRQGYTF. The chain links TRBV20-1 to TRBJ1-2; weak D call: TRBD1 (5 bases). V lost 0 bases and J 8 bases, leaving 7 bases between the germline ends. The CDR3 covers 11 residues. Germline V lookup: CDR1 DFQATT, CDR2 SNEGSKA (reference sequence).

The chain carries TRBV5-1 and TRBJ2-3; TRBD1 aligns across 8 bases. This CDR3 has 16 amino acids. Trimming removed 4 bases from V and 1 base from J; junction bases left unmatched: 8. Per the germline V gene, CDR1 is SGHRS and CDR2 is YFSETQ. The DNA of the CDR3 is TGCGCCAGCAGCCCCGGCGTGGGACAGGGCACAGATACGCAGTATTTT. As protein: CASSPGVGQGTDTQYF.

This clone appeared once. The chain uses TRBV15 and TRBJ2-2; 11 bases align to TRBD2. The V gene end was trimmed by 4 bases and the J gene end by 4 bases; junction bases not matched to a gene: 5. This CDR3 contains 16 residues. Germline CDR1 is LNHNV and CDR2 is YYDKDF (reference sequence). CDR3 nucleotides: TGTGCCACCAGCACCATAGCGGGAGGGGGCACCGGGGAGCTGTTTTTT. Translating it yields CATSTIAGGGTGELFF.

The chain joins TRBV6-5 to TRBJ2-7, with D unclear. The CDR3 length is 12 residues. Germline V CDR1 and CDR2: MNHEY, SVGAGI. Trimming removed 4 bases at V and 2 bases at J, with 6 bases between. CDR3 amino acids: CASSSSPYEQYF. CDR3 coding DNA: TGTGCCAGCAGTTCGAGTCCCTACGAGCAGTACTTC.